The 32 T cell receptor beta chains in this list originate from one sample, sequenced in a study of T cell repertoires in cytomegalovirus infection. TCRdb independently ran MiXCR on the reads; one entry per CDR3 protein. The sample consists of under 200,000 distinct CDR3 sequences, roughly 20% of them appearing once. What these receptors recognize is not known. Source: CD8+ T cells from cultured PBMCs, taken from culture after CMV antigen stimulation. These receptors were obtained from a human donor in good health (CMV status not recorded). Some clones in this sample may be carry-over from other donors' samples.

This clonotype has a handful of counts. The CDR3 DNA reads TGTGCCAGCAGCTCGACCGGGCAGGGGAGGACACCCGGGGAGCTGTTTTTT. Translating gives CASSSTGQGRTPGELFF. V and J are TRBV7-8 and TRBJ2-2; D may match TRBD1 or TRBD2 (6 bases each). CDR1 and CDR2 (germline): SGHVS, FQNEAQ. V gave up 4 bases and J gave up 6 bases, with 21 bases separating them. The CDR3 covers 17 residues.

The CDR3 is CASSQDGGREETQYF. In nucleotides, the CDR3 is TGCGCCAGCAGCCAAGATGGTGGCAGAGAAGAGACCCAGTACTTC. The V and J genes are TRBV4-1 and TRBJ2-5, with no clear D. V lost 0 bases and J lost 3, with 11 bases in between. Germline loops: CDR1 MGHRA, CDR2 YSYEKL. The CDR3 is made up of 15 amino acids.

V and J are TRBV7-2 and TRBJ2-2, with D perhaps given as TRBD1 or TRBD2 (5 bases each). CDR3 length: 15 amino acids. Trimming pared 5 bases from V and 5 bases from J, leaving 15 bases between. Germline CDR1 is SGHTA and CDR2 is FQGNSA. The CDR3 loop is CASSPRAGGTGELFF. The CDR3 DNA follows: TGTGCCAGCAGCCCCAGGGCAGGCGGGACCGGGGAGCTGTTTTTT.

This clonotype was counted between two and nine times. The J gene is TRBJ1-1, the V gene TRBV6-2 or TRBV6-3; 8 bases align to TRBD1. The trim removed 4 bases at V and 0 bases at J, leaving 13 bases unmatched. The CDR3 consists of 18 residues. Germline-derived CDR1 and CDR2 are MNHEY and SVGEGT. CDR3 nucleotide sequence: TGTGCCAGCAGTTCTGACATAGGGACAGGTTTTATGAACACTGAAGCTTTCTTT. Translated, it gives CASSSDIGTGFMNTEAFF.

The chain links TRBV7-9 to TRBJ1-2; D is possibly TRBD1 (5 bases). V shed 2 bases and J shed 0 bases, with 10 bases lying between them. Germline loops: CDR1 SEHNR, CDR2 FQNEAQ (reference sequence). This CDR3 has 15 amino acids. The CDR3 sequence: CASSLQGLSNYGYTF. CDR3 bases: TGTGCCAGCAGCTTACAGGGACTTTCTAACTATGGCTACACCTTC. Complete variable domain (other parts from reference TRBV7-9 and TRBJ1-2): DTGVSQNPRHKITKRGQNVTFRCDPISEHNRLYWYRQTLGQGPEFLTYFQNEAQLEKSRLLSDRFSAERPKGSFSTLEIQRTEQGDSAMYLCASSLQGLSNYGYTFGSGTRLTVV.

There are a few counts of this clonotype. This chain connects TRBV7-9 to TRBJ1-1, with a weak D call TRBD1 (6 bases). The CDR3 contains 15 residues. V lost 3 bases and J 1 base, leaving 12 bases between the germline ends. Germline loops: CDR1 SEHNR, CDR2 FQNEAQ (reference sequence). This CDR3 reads CASSFIGTPNTEAFF. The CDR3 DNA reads TGTGCCAGCAGCTTTATAGGGACACCGAACACTGAAGCTTTCTTT.

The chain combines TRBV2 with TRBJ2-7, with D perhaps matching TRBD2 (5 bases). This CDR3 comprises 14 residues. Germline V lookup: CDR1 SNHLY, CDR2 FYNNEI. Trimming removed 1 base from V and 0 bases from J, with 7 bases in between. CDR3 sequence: CASSEGGSSYEQYF. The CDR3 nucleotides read TGTGCCAGCAGTGAAGGTGGGAGCTCCTACGAGCAGTACTTC.

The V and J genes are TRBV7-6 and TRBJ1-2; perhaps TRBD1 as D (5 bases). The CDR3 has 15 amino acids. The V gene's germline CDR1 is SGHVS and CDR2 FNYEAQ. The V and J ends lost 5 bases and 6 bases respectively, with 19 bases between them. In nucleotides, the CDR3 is TGTGCCAGCAGCCCCGATTCCGGGACGGCGAATGGCTACACCTTC. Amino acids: CASSPDSGTANGYTF.

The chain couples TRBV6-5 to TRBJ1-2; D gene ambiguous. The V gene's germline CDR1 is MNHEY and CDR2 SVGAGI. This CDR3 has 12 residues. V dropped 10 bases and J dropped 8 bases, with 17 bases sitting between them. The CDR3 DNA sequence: TGTGCCACCTATTTCCCCCCTGAGGGCTACACCTTC. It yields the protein CATYFPPEGYTF.

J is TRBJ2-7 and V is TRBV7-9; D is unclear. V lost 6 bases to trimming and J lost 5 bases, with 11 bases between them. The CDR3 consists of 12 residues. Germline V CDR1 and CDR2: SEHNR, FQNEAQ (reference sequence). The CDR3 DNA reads TGTGCCAGCAGAGAACAGATGAACGAGCAGTACTTC. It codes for CASREQMNEQYF.

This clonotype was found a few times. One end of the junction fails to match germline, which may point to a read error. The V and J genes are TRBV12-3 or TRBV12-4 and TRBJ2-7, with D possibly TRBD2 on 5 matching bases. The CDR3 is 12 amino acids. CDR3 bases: TGTGCCAGCAGTTTAGTGGGATGGGCGTTAGCGTTC. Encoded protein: CASSLVGWALAF.

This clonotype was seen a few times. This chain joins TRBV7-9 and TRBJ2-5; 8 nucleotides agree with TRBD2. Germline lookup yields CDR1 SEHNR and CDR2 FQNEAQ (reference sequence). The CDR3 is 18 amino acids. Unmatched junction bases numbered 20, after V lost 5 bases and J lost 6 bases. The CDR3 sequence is CASSPSPSRGGLRKTQYF. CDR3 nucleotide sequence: TGTGCCAGCAGCCCTAGCCCCTCCCGGGGGGGTCTCCGAAAGACCCAGTACTTC.

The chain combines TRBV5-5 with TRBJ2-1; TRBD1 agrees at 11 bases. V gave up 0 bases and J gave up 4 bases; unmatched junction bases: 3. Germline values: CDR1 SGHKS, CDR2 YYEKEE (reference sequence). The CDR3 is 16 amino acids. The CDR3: CASSLGDRGRYNEQFF. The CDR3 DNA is TGTGCCAGCAGCTTGGGGGACAGGGGGAGATACAATGAGCAGTTCTTC.

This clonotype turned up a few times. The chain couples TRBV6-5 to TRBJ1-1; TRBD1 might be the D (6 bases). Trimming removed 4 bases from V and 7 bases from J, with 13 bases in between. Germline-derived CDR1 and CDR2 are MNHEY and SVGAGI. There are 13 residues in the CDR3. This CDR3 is CASSLGARIEAFF. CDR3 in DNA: TGTGCCAGCAGTTTGGGGGCTAGGATTGAAGCTTTCTTT.

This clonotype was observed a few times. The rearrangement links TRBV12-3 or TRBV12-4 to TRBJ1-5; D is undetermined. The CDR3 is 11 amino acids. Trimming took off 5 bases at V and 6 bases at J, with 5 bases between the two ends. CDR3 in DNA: TGTGCCAGCAGTGATGGTCAGCCCCAGCATTTT. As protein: CASSDGQPQHF.

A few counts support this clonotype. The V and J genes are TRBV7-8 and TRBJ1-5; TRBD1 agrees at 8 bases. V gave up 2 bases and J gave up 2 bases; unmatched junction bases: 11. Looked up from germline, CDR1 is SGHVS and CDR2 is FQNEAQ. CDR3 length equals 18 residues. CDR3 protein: CASSLFPGDRTGNQPQHF. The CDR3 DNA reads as TGTGCCAGCAGCTTATTCCCAGGGGACAGGACTGGCAATCAGCCCCAGCATTTT.

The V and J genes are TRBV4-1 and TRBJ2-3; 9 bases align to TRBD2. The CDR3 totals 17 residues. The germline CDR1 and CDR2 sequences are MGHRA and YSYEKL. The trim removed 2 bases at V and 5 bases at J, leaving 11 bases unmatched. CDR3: CASSQLLGGGALDTQYF. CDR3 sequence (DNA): TGCGCCAGCAGCCAACTGCTTGGCGGGGGGGCGTTAGATACGCAGTATTTT.

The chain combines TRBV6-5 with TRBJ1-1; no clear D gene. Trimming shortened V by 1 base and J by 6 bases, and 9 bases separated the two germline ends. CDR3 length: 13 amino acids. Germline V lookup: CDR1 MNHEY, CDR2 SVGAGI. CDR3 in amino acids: CASSYLESPEAFF. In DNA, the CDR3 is TGTGCCAGCAGTTACTTGGAATCTCCTGAAGCTTTCTTT.

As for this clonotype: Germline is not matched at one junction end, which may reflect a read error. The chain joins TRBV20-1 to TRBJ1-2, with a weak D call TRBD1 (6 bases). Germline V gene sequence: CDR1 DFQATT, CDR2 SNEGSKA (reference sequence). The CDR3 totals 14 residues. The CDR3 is CSAPDVGAGEWLPF. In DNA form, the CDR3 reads TGCAGTGCCCCGGACGTGGGGGCGGGAGAATGGCTGCCCTTC.

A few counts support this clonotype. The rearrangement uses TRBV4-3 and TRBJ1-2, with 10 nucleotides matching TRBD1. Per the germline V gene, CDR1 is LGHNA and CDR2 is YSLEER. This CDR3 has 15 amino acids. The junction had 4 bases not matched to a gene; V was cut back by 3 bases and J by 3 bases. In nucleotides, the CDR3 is TGCGCCAGCAGCCAGGGACAGGGGTTCGACTATGGCTACACCTTC. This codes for CASSQGQGFDYGYTF.

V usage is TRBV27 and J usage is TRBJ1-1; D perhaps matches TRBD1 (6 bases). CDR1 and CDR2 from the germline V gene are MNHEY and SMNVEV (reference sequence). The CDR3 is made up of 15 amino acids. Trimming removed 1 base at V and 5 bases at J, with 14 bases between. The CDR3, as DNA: TGTGCCAGCAGTTTATATGGCAGGGGAGAAACTGAAGCTTTCTTT. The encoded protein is CASSLYGRGETEAFF.

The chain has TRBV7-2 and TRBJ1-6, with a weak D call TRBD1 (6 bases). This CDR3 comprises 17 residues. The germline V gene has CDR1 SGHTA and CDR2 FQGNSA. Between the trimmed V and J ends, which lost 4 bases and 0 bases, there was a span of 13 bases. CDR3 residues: CASSSGQWSSYNSPLHF. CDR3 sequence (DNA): TGTGCCAGCAGCTCCGGACAGTGGAGCTCCTATAATTCACCCCTCCACTTT.

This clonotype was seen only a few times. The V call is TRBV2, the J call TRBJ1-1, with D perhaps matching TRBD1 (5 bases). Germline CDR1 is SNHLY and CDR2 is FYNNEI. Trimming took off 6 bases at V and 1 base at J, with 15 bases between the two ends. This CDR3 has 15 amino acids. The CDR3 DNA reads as TGTGCCAGCAGGGAATCAGGGACTAGGAACACTGAAGCTTTCTTT. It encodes CASRESGTRNTEAFF. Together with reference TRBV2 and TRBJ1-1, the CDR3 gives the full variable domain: EPEVTQTPSHQVTQMGQEVILRCVPISNHLYFYWYRQILGQKVEFLVSFYNNEISEKSEIFDDQFSVERPDGSNFTLKIRSTKLEDSAMYFCASRESGTRNTEAFFGQGTRLTVV.

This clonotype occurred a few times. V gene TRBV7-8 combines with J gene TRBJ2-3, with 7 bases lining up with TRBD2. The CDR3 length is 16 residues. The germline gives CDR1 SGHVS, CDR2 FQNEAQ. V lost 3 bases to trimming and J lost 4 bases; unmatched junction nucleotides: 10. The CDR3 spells CASSLGAGTFADTQYF. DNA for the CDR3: TGTGCCAGCAGCTTGGGAGCGGGGACGTTCGCAGATACGCAGTATTTT.

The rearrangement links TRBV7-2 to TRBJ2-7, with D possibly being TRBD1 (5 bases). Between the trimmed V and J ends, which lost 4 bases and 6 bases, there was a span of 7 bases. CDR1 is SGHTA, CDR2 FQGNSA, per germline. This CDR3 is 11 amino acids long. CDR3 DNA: TGTGCCAGCAGCTGGGGCTTCGAGCAGTACTTC. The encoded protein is CASSWGFEQYF.

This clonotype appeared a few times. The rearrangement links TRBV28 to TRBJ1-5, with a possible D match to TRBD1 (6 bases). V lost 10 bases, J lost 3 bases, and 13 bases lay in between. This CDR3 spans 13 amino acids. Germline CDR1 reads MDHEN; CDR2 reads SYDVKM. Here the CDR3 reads CAIGGHLNQPQHF. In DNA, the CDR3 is TGTGCCATTGGGGGACACCTCAATCAGCCCCAGCATTTT.

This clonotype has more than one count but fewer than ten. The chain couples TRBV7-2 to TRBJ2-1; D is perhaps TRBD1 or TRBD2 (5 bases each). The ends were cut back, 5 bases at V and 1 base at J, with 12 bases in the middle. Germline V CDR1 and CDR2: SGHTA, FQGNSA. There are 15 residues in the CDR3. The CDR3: CASSMRGASYNEQFF. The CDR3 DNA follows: TGTGCCAGCAGCATGAGAGGGGCGTCCTACAATGAGCAGTTCTTC. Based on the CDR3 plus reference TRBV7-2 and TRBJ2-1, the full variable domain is GAGVSQSPSNKVTEKGKDVELRCDPISGHTALYWYRQSLGQGLEFLIYFQGNSAPDKSGLPSDRFSAERTGGSVSTLTIQRTQQEDSAVYLCASSMRGASYNEQFFGPGTRLTVL.

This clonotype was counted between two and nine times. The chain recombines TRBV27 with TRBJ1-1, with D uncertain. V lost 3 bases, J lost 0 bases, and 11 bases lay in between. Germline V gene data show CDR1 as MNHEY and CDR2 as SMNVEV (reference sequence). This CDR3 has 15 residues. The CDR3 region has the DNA TGTGCCAGCAGTTTGGCTGGCAGCTTGAACACTGAAGCTTTCTTT. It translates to CASSLAGSLNTEAFF.

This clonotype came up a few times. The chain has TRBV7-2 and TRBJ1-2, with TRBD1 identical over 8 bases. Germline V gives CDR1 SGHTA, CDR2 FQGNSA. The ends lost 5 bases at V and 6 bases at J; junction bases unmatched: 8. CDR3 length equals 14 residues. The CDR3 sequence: CASSRDRLLDGYTF. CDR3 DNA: TGTGCCAGCAGCCGGGACAGGCTCTTGGATGGCTACACCTTC.

CDR3 sequence reads: CASSSVTVLYGYTF. The CDR3 nucleotides read TGTGCCAGCAGTTCAGTGACAGTACTCTATGGCTACACCTTC. The V and J genes are TRBV12-3 or TRBV12-4 and TRBJ1-2, with a tentative D call TRBD1 (5 bases). The CDR3 has 14 residues. Trimming pared 4 bases from V and 4 bases from J, leaving 13 bases between.

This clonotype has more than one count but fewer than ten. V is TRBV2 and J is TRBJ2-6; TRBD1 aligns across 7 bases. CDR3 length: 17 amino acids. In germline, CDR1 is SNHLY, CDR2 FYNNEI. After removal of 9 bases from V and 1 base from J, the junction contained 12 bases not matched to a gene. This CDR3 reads CASHELRGSSGANVLTF. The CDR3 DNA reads TGTGCCAGTCACGAACTCAGGGGGAGTTCTGGGGCCAACGTCCTGACTTTC.

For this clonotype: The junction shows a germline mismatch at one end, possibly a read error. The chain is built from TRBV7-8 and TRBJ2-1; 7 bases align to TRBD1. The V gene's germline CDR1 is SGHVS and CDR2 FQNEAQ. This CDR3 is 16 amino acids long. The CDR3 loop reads CSSSLDLGDRVGEQFF. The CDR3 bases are TGTTCCAGCAGCTTAGACCTGGGCGACAGGGTGGGTGAGCAGTTCTTC.